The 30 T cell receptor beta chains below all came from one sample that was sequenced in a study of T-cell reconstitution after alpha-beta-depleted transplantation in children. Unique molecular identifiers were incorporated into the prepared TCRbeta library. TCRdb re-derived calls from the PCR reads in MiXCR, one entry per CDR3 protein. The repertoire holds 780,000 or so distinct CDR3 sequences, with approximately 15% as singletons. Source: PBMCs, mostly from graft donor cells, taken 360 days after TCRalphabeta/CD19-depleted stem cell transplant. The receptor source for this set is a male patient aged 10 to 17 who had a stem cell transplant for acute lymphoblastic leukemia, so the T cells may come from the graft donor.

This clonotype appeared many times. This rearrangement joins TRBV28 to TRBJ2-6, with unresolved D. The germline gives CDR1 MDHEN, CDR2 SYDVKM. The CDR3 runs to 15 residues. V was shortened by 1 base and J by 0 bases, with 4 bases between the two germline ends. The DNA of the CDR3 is TGTGCCAGCAGTTTATTGGCCTCTGGGGCCAACGTCCTGACTTTC. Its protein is CASSLLASGANVLTF. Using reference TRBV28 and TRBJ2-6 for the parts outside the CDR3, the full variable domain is DVKVTQSSRYLVKRTGEKVFLECVQDMDHENMFWYRQDPGLGLRLIYFSYDVKMKEKGDIPEGYSVSREKKERFSLILESASTNQTSMYLCASSLLASGANVLTFGAGSRLTVL.

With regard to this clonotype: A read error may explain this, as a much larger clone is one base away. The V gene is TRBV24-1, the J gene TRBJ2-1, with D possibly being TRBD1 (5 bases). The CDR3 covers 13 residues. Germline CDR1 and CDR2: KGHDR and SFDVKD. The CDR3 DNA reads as TGTGTCACCCGCGACAGTTCCTACAATGAGCAGTTCTTC. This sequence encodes CVTRDSSYNEQFF.

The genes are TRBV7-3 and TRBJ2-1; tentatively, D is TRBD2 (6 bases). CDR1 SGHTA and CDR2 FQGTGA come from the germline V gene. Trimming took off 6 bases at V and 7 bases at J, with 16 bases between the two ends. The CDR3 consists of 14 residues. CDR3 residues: CASRPVGTDNEQFF. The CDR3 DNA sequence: TGTGCCAGCAGACCCGTAGGGACTGATAATGAGCAGTTCTTC.

This chain's CDR3 is CASSKRDRSYEQYF. The CDR3 DNA sequence: TGTGCCAGCAGCAAGAGGGACAGATCCTACGAGCAGTACTTC. The rearrangement uses TRBV13 and TRBJ2-7; TRBD1 aligns across 7 bases. Germline CDR1 PRHDT, CDR2 FYEKMQ (reference sequence). This CDR3 has 14 amino acids. With V trimmed by 5 bases and J by 1 base, 5 bases remained unmatched.

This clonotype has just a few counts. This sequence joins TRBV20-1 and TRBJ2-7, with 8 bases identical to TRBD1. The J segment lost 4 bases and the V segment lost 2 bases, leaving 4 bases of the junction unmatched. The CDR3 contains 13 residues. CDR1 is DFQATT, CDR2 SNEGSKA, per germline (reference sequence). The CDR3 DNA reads TGCAGTGCTAGACGACAGGGGAAGTACGAGCAGTACTTC. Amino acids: CSARRQGKYEQYF.

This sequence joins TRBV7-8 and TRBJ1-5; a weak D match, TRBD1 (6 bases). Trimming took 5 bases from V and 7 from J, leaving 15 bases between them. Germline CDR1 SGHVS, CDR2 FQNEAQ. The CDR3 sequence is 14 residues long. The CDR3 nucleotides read TGTGCCAGCAGCACGGACAGCCTCGGGCAGCCCCAGCATTTT. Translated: CASSTDSLGQPQHF.

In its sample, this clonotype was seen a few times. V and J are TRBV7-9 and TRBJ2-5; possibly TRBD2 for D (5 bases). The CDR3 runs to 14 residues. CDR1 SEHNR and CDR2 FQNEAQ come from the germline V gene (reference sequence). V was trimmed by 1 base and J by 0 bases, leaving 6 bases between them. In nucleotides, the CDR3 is TGTGCCAGCAGCTTAGGAGGGTACCAAGAGACCCAGTACTTC. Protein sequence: CASSLGGYQETQYF.

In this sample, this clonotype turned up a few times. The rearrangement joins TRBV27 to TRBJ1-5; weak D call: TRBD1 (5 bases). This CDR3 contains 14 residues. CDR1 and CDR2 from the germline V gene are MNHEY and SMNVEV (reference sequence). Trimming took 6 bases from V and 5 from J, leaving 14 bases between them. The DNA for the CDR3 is TGTGCCAGCAGGCAGGGAGTAGTACATCAGCCCCAGCATTTT. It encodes CASRQGVVHQPQHF.

CDR3 sequence: CASSLTALAGVSTDTQYF. In DNA, the CDR3 is TGTGCCAGCAGCTTAACTGCGCTAGCGGGGGTTAGCACAGATACGCAGTATTTT. The V call is TRBV7-3, the J call TRBJ2-3; 10 bases are a match to TRBD2. CDR3 length equals 18 residues. CDR1 is SGHTA, CDR2 FQGTGA, per germline. Losses at the gene ends were 0 bases for V and 0 bases for J; bases not matched to a gene: 6. The whole variable domain, remainder taken from reference TRBV7-3 and TRBJ2-3, is GAGVSQTPSNKVTEKGKYVELRCDPISGHTALYWYRQSLGQGPEFLIYFQGTGAADDSGLPNDRFFAVRPEGSVSTLKIQRTERGDSAVYLCASSLTALAGVSTDTQYFGPGTRLTVL.

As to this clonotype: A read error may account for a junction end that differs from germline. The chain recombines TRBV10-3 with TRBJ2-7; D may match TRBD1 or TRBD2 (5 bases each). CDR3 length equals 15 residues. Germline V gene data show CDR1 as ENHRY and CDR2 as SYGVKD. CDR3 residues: CAISESKLGVYEQYF. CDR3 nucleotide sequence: TGTGCCATCAGTGAGTCAAAATTGGGGGTGTACGAACAGTACTTC.

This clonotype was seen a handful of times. This chain's CDR3 is CASSFQGSSKNIQYF. CDR3 nucleotide sequence: TGTGCCAGCAGTTTCCAGGGATCGTCCAAAAACATTCAGTACTTC. The chain couples TRBV12-3 or TRBV12-4 to TRBJ2-4; a weak D match, TRBD1 (5 bases). Between the trimmed V and J ends, which lost 3 bases and 2 bases, there was a span of 11 bases. The CDR3 sequence is 15 residues long.

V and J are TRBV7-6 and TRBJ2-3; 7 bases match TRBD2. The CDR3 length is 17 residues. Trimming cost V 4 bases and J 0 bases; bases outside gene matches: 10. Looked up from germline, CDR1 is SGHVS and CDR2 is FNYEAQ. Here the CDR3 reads CASSWDSAGVSTDTQYF. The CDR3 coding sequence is TGTGCCAGCAGCTGGGATTCTGCGGGAGTTAGCACAGATACGCAGTATTTT.

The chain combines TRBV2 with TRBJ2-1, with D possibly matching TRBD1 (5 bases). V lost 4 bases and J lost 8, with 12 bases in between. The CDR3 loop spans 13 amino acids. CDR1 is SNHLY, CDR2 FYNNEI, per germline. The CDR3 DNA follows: TGTGCCAGCAGTGGGGGCGTTATATATGAGCAGTTCTTC. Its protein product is CASSGGVIYEQFF.

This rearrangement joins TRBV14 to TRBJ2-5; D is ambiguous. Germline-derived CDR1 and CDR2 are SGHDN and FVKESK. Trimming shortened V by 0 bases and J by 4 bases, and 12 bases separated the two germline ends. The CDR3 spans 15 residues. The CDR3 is CASSQDPGSGETQYF. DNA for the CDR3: TGTGCCAGCAGCCAAGATCCTGGGTCGGGAGAGACCCAGTACTTC.

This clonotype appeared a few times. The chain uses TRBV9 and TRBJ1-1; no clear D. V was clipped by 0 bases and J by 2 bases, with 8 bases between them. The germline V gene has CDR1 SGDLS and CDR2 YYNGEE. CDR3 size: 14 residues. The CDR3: CASSVVADNTEAFF. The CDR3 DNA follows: TGTGCCAGCAGCGTAGTCGCGGATAACACTGAAGCTTTCTTT.

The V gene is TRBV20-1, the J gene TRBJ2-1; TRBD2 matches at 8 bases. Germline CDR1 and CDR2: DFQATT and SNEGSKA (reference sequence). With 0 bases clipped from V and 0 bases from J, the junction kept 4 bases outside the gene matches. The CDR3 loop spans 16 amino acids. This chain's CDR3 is CSARETSVSSYNEQFF. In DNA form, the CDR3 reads TGCAGTGCTAGAGAGACTAGCGTCAGCTCCTACAATGAGCAGTTCTTC.

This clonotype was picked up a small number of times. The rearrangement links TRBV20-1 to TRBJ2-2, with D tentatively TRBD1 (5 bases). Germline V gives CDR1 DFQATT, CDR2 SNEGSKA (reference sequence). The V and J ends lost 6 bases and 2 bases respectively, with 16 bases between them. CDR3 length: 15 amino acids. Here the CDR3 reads CSAPPPGSNTGELFF. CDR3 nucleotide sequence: TGCAGTGCCCCGCCTCCAGGGTCCAACACCGGGGAGCTGTTTTTT.

CDR3 DNA sequence: TGCGCCAGCAGCTGGACCGCGGCTAGCGGTACGAATGAGCAGTTCTTC. Protein: CASSWTAASGTNEQFF. V is TRBV5-1 and J is TRBJ2-1, with 7 bases lining up with TRBD2. In germline, CDR1 is SGHRS, CDR2 YFSETQ. The CDR3 is 16 residues long. The V gene end was trimmed by 3 bases and the J gene end by 7 bases; junction bases not matched to a gene: 13.

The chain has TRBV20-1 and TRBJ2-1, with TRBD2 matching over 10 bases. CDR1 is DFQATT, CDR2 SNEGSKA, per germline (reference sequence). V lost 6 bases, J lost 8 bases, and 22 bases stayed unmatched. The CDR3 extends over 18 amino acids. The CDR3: CSALGWTSGLSVLDEQFF. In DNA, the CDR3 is TGCAGTGCCCTAGGTTGGACTAGCGGATTATCCGTTCTCGATGAGCAGTTCTTC.

The CDR3 reads CAISPGQGYYEQYF. The CDR3 DNA is TGTGCCATCAGTCCGGGACAGGGATACTACGAGCAGTACTTC. This chain links TRBV10-3 with TRBJ2-7; 9 nucleotides align to TRBD1. From germline, CDR1 is ENHRY and CDR2 SYGVKD. CDR3 length: 14 amino acids. Losses at the gene ends were 5 bases for V and 3 bases for J; bases not matched to a gene: 5.

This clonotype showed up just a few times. CDR3 bases: TGTGCCAGCAGCGTCGAGGGGGCTGGGGCCAACGTCCTGACTTTC. As protein: CASSVEGAGANVLTF. The V gene is TRBV9, the J gene TRBJ2-6; possibly TRBD1 for D (6 bases). The germline CDR1 and CDR2 sequences are SGDLS and YYNGEE. The CDR3 runs to 15 residues. Trimming stripped 2 bases from V and 2 bases from J, with 8 bases between.

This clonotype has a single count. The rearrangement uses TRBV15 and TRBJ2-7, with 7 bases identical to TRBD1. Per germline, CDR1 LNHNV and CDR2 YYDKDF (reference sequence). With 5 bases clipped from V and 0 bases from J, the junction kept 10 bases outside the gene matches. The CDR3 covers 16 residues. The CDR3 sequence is CATSRRRDRVSYEQYF. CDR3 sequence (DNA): TGTGCCACCAGCCGACGCCGCGACAGGGTCTCCTACGAGCAGTACTTC. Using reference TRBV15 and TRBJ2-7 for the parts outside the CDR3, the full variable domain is DAMVIQNPRYQVTQFGKPVTLSCSQTLNHNVMYWYQQKSSQAPKLLFHYYDKDFNNEADTPDNFQSRRPNTSFCFLDIRSPGLGDTAMYLCATSRRRDRVSYEQYFGPGTRLTVT.

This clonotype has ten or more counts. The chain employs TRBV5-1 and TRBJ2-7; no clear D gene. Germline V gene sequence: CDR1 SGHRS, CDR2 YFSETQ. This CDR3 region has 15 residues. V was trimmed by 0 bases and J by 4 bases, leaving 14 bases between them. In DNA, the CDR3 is TGCGCCAGCAGCTTGGCCGCCATCCTAGGTTACGAGCAGTACTTC. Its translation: CASSLAAILGYEQYF.

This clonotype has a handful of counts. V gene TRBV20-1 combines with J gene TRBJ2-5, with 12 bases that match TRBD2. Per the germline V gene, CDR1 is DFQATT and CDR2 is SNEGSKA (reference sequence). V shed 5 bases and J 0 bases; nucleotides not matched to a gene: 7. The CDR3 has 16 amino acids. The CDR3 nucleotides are TGCAGTGCTGGAGGGCTAGCGGGAGGGCACCAAGAGACCCAGTACTTC. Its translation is CSAGGLAGGHQETQYF.

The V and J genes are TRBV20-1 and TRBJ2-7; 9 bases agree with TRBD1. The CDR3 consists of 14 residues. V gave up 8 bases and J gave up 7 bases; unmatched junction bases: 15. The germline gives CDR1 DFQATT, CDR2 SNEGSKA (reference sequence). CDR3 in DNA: TGCAGTACCCGGAAGGACAGGGGCCGGTTTGAGCAGTACTTC. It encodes CSTRKDRGRFEQYF.

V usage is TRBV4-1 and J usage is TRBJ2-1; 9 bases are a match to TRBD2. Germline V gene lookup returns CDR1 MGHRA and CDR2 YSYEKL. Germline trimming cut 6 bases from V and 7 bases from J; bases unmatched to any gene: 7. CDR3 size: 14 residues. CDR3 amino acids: CASRIAGERNEQFF. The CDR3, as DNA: TGCGCCAGCAGGATAGCGGGAGAGAGAAATGAGCAGTTCTTC.

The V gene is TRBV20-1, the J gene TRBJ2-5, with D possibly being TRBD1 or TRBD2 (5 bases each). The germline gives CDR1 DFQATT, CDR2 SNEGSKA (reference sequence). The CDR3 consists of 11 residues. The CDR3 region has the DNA TGCAGCCCCCCTGGGGGAAAGACCCAGTACTTC. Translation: CSPPGGKTQYF.

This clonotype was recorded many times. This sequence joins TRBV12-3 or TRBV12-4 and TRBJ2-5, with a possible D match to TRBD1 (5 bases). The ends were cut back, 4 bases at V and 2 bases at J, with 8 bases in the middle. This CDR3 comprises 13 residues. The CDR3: CASSYRQQETQYF. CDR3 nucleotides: TGTGCCAGCAGTTACAGGCAGCAAGAGACCCAGTACTTC.

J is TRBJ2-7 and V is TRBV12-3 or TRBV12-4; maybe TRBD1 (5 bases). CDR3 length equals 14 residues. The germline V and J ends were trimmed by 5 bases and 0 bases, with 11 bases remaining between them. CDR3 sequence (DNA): TGTGCCAGCAGTCCCCAAGACAGCTCCTACGAGCAGTACTTC. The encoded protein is CASSPQDSSYEQYF.

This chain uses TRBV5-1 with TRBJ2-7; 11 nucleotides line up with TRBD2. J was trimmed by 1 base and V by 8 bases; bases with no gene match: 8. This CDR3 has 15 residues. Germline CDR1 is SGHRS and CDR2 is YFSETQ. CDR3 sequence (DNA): TGCGCCAGAGGTATTACTAGCGGGAGATCCTACGAGCAGTACTTC. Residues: CARGITSGRSYEQYF.